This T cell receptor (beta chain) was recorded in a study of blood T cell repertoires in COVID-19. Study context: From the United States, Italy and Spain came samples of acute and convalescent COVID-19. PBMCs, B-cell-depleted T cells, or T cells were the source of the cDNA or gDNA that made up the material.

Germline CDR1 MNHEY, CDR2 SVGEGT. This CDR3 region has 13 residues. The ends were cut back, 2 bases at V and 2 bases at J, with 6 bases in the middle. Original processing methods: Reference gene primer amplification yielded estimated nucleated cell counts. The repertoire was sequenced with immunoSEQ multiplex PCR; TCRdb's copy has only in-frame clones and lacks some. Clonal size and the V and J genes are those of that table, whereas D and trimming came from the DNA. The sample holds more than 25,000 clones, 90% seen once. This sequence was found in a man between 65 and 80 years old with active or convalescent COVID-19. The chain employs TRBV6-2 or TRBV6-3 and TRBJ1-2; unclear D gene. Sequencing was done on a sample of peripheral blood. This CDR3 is CASSYLENYGYTF. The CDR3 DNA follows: TGTGCCAGCAGTTACCTGGAGAACTATGGCTACACCTTC.